This T cell receptor beta chain is from a study of long-term antiretroviral therapy in people with HIV. Version v3.0 of the immunoSEQ assay ran at survey level. The data were produced by immunoSEQ multiplex PCR, yet TCRdb's version contains in-frame clones alone and is incomplete. The profile covers about 17,000 clones, with more than 80% appearing a single time and about 9.4% taken by the ten largest. V dropped 5 bases and J dropped 8 bases, with 18 bases sitting between them. This CDR3 has 15 amino acids. CDR1 is MNHEY, CDR2 SMNVEV, per germline (reference sequence). Sequencing was performed on unsorted PBMCs, taken 0.3 years after starting antiretroviral therapy. The J gene is TRBJ2-2, the V gene TRBV27; D is perhaps TRBD1 or TRBD2 (5 bases each). This TCR was recovered from a man between 18 and 35 years old with HIV. The CDR3 nucleotides are TGTGCCAGCAGTCCCATCATGGGGACGACTGGGGAGCTGTTTTTT. It is translated as CASSPIMGTTGELFF.